This T cell receptor beta chain was found in a study of T-cell reconstitution after alpha-beta-depleted transplantation in children. Regarding the study as a whole: In patients about two months after transplant, alpha-beta T cells reportedly arose from several hundred expanded graft clones. Surviving recipient T cells and thymic progenitors accounted for the high day-60 TCRbeta diversity observed in some patients. At the one-year point after transplant, T-cell counts and TCRbeta diversity were found to come mostly from T cells that had been newly produced.

Trimming cost V 3 bases and J 5 bases, with 8 bases left between them. CDR3 length equals 12 residues. Unique molecular identifiers were incorporated during preparation of the TCRbeta library. TCRdb passed the PCR reads through MiXCR, listing each CDR3 protein once. The sample lists under 750,000 distinct CDR3 sequences, 23% occurring once. To note about this clonotype: What it binds is not known.

The clonotype was recovered from a boy under two years old who had a stem cell transplant for acute myeloid leukemia, so the T cells may come from the graft donor. The source material was PBMCs, mostly from graft donor cells, sampled 360 days after TCRalphabeta/CD19-depleted stem cell transplant. The chain uses TRBV12-3 or TRBV12-4 and TRBJ2-7; D is unresolved. CDR3 in DNA: TGTGCCAGCAGTTTGCTTGGGGACGAGCAGTACTTC. Translated: CASSLLGDEQYF.